Below are 27 T cell receptor beta chains sequenced from a single sample in a study of blood T cell repertoires in COVID-19. Using immunoSEQ multiplex PCR, the repertoire was profiled, and TCRdb retains in-frame clones only, with some absent. The repertoire holds some 350,000 clones, with about four fifths as singletons. The source material was peripheral blood. All receptors come from a man aged 30 to 39 with active or convalescent COVID-19.

This clone was detected a few times. The chain carries TRBV5-4 and TRBJ1-1; tentatively, D is TRBD1 (6 bases). The ends were cut back, 5 bases at V and 1 base at J, with 12 bases in the middle. CDR1 is SGHNT and CDR2 is YYREEE in the germline V gene (reference sequence). This CDR3 has 14 residues. The CDR3 coding sequence is TGTGCCAGCAGGCTTAGACAGGAGAACACTGAAGCTTTCTTT. Translating it yields CASRLRQENTEAFF.

This clone was detected a few times. The chain recombines TRBV5-5 with TRBJ1-1; no clear D. Trimming removed 2 bases from V and 7 bases from J, with 9 bases in between. Germline CDR1 is SGHKS and CDR2 is YYEKEE (reference sequence). The CDR3 length is 12 residues. CDR3 DNA sequence: TGTGCCAGCAGCTTTAGGGAGGTTGAAGCTTTCTTT. Translated: CASSFREVEAFF. Drawing the rest from reference TRBV5-5 and TRBJ1-1, the complete variable domain is DAGVTQSPTHLIKTRGQQVTLRCSPISGHKSVSWYQQVLGQGPQFIFQYYEKEERGRGNFPDRFSARQFPNYSSELNVNALLLGDSALYLCASSFREVEAFFGQGTRLTVV.

This chain links TRBV2 with TRBJ2-3; 9 bases map to TRBD2. This CDR3 is 14 amino acids long. Germline trimming cut 5 bases from V and 4 bases from J; bases unmatched to any gene: 4. Germline CDR1 and CDR2: SNHLY and FYNNEI. As DNA, the CDR3 is TGTGCCAGCAGTAGGGGACTAGCTCCAGATACGCAGTATTTT. Translated: CASSRGLAPDTQYF.

This clone turned up a few times. The J gene is TRBJ1-3, the V gene TRBV5-8; D call uncertain. Looked up from germline, CDR1 is SGHTS and CDR2 is YDEGEE. The CDR3 contains 14 residues. Trimming stripped 1 base from V and 1 base from J, with 6 bases between. CDR3 in DNA: TGTGCCAGCAGCTTGCGAGTATCTGGAAACACCATATATTTT. Translated: CASSLRVSGNTIYF.

The chain employs TRBV7-9 and TRBJ2-7; maybe TRBD2 (7 bases). Germline V gene data show CDR1 as SEHNR and CDR2 as FQNEAQ (reference sequence). This CDR3 contains 15 residues. Between the trimmed V and J ends, which lost 4 bases and 0 bases, there was a span of 13 bases. This chain's CDR3 is CASSSGGLSSYEQYF. The CDR3 nucleotides are TGTGCCAGCAGCTCGGGGGGCTTGAGCTCCTACGAGCAGTACTTC.

The chain carries TRBV6-5 and TRBJ1-6, with TRBD1 identical over 9 bases. The CDR3 spans 14 residues. V was pared by 4 bases and J by 10 bases, with 5 bases of the junction left unmatched. CDR1 and CDR2 from the germline V gene are MNHEY and SVGAGI. Here the CDR3 reads CASSFRQGDSPLHF. As DNA, the CDR3 is TGTGCCAGCAGTTTTAGACAGGGGGACTCACCCCTCCACTTT.

The CDR3 region has the DNA TGTGCCAGCAACACGGGGTACGATGAGCAGTTCTTC. As protein: CASNTGYDEQFF. The J gene is TRBJ2-1, the V gene TRBV28, with D possibly matching TRBD2 (5 bases). V was pared by 7 bases and J by 8 bases, with 12 bases between. Germline CDR1 MDHEN, CDR2 SYDVKM. The CDR3 runs to 12 residues.

The chain joins TRBV7-2 to TRBJ1-2; TRBD1 agrees at 8 bases. In germline, CDR1 is SGHTA, CDR2 FQGNSA. V gave up 4 bases and J gave up 5 bases; unmatched junction bases: 9. The CDR3 is 15 amino acids. CDR3 in DNA: TGTGCCAGCAGCTCCCGGACAGGGCAAGGGTATGGCTACACCTTC. It translates to CASSSRTGQGYGYTF.

The V call is TRBV10-3, the J call TRBJ2-1, with 7 nucleotides matching TRBD2. The germline V gene has CDR1 ENHRY and CDR2 SYGVKD. V dropped 9 bases and J dropped 5; count of bases not matched to a gene: 7. The CDR3 extends over 13 amino acids. CDR3 in amino acids: CAISLGTNNEQFF. Here the CDR3 DNA reads TGTGCCATAAGCCTAGGGACTAACAATGAGCAGTTCTTC.

CDR3 sequence (DNA): TGTGCCAGCAGCCTCCCGGGGGGCCTCAACAATGAGCAGTTCTTC. It is translated as CASSLPGGLNNEQFF. V gene TRBV5-4 combines with J gene TRBJ2-1; TRBD2 is a possible D gene (7 bases). Germline CDR1 SGHNT, CDR2 YYREEE (reference sequence). The CDR3 has 15 residues. Trimming removed 4 bases from V and 5 bases from J, with 16 bases in between.

This clone was observed a single time. The CDR3 DNA reads TGTGCCAGCAGTTACCTGGCTGGGGGCGGCGAGCAGTACTTC. Protein sequence: CASSYLAGGGEQYF. The chain carries TRBV6-2 or TRBV6-3 and TRBJ2-7; a possible D gene is TRBD1 (6 bases). The germline CDR1 and CDR2 sequences are MNHEY and SVGEGT. Trimming pared 2 bases from V and 6 bases from J, leaving 14 bases between. The CDR3 is 14 amino acids.

V gene TRBV3-1 (or the pseudogene TRBV3-2) combines with J gene TRBJ1-1; D call uncertain. Looked up from germline, CDR1 is LGHDT and CDR2 is YNNKEL (reference sequence). The CDR3 is 14 residues long. Trimming took 4 bases from V and 1 from J, leaving 10 bases between them. CDR3 sequence reads: CASSPEATNTEAFF. The CDR3 region has the DNA TGTGCCAGCAGCCCTGAGGCGACGAACACTGAAGCTTTCTTT.

In nucleotides, the CDR3 is TGTGCCAGCAGTGAACAACAGGGGCCCAGCTATGGCTACACCTTC. The encoded protein is CASSEQQGPSYGYTF. This rearrangement joins TRBV6-1 to TRBJ1-2, with TRBD1 matching over 7 bases. The germline V gene has CDR1 MNHNS and CDR2 SASEGT. This CDR3 has 15 residues. V dropped 2 bases and J dropped 4; count of bases not matched to a gene: 7.

This clone was counted at least ten times. The rearrangement joins TRBV7-9 to TRBJ2-1, with D tentatively TRBD2 (5 bases). Trimming removed 1 base from V and 4 bases from J, with 8 bases in between. The germline V gene encodes CDR1 SEHNR and CDR2 FQNEAQ (reference sequence). The CDR3 sequence is 14 residues long. The CDR3 nucleotides are TGTGCCAGCAGCTTAGGGACTGGTTACAATGAGCAGTTCTTC. Its protein product is CASSLGTGYNEQFF.

V usage is TRBV5-5 and J usage is TRBJ2-7, with D possibly TRBD2 on 6 matching bases. The V end was cut by 4 bases, the J end by 7 bases, with 12 bases between. The CDR3 is 12 residues long. Germline V gene data show CDR1 as SGHKS and CDR2 as YYEKEE (reference sequence). CDR3 amino acids: CASSPGGWEQYF. DNA of the CDR3: TGTGCCAGCAGCCCTGGAGGGTGGGAGCAGTACTTC.

In its sample, this clone was seen once. The chain employs TRBV7-8 and TRBJ2-1; 10 bases are shared with TRBD2. The trim removed 5 bases at V and 9 bases at J, leaving 13 bases unmatched. The CDR3 is 16 amino acids. CDR1 is SGHVS, CDR2 FQNEAQ, per germline. The CDR3: CASSTALAGAVLEQFF. CDR3 bases: TGTGCCAGCAGCACCGCCCTAGCGGGGGCCGTCCTTGAGCAGTTCTTC.

This chain connects TRBV19 to TRBJ1-1, with D maybe TRBD1 (6 bases). Trimming stripped 3 bases from V and 4 bases from J, with 12 bases between. Looked up from germline, CDR1 is LNHDA and CDR2 is SQIVND (reference sequence). CDR3 length: 14 residues. The DNA of the CDR3 is TGTGCCAGTAGTATGAGGGGGGGCAGCACTGAAGCTTTCTTT. Translated, it gives CASSMRGGSTEAFF.

A single count supports this clone. The chain links TRBV19 to TRBJ2-2; possible D gene TRBD1, 6 bases. Per the germline V gene, CDR1 is LNHDA and CDR2 is SQIVND (reference sequence). The CDR3 contains 15 residues. Deletions cut 0 bases from V and 7 bases from J, with 12 bases between. CDR3 in amino acids: CASSIEGGVVGELFF. In DNA form, the CDR3 reads TGTGCCAGTAGTATAGAAGGGGGAGTGGTCGGGGAGCTGTTTTTT. The complete variable domain, with remaining parts taken from reference TRBV19 and TRBJ2-2, reads DGGITQSPKYLFRKEGQNVTLSCEQNLNHDAMYWYRQDPGQGLRLIYYSQIVNDFQKGDIAEGYSVSREKKESFPLTVTSAQKNPTAFYLCASSIEGGVVGELFFGEGSRLTVL.

The chain links TRBV24-1 to TRBJ2-3; 8 bases fit TRBD1. This CDR3 region has 13 residues. The V segment lost 3 bases and the J segment 9 bases; nucleotides outside the gene matches: 4. CDR1 is KGHDR, CDR2 SFDVKD, per germline. The DNA of the CDR3 is TGTGCCACCAGTGATCCGGACAGGGTCACGCAGTATTTT. As protein: CATSDPDRVTQYF.

The chain combines TRBV6-5 with TRBJ1-6; no definite D call. Germline CDR1 and CDR2: MNHEY and SVGAGI. V lost 6 bases to trimming and J lost 3 bases, with 12 bases between them. There are 15 residues in the CDR3. CDR3 protein: CASSSVGLYNSPLHF. CDR3 DNA sequence: TGTGCCAGCAGCTCGGTAGGACTCTATAATTCACCCCTCCACTTT.

V and J are TRBV9 and TRBJ1-2, with TRBD1 matching over 8 bases. V dropped 1 base and J dropped 7; count of bases not matched to a gene: 3. CDR3 length: 13 residues. Germline V gene sequence: CDR1 SGDLS, CDR2 YYNGEE. The CDR3: CASSVPGGLGYTF. The CDR3 nucleotides are TGTGCCAGCAGCGTACCAGGGGGCCTTGGCTACACCTTC. Full variable domain (missing parts from reference TRBV9 and TRBJ1-2): DSGVTQTPKHLITATGQRVTLRCSPRSGDLSVYWYQQSLDQGLQFLIQYYNGEERAKGNILERFSAQQFPDLHSELNLSSLELGDSALYFCASSVPGGLGYTFGSGTRLTVV.

V is TRBV27 and J is TRBJ2-7, with D maybe TRBD1 (6 bases). CDR3 length equals 12 residues. Looked up from germline, CDR1 is MNHEY and CDR2 is SMNVEV (reference sequence). With 5 bases removed from V and 6 bases from J, the gap between germline ends came to 11 bases. CDR3 residues: CASSPRGSEQYF. CDR3 coding DNA: TGTGCCAGCAGTCCCAGGGGAAGCGAGCAGTACTTC.

This chain connects TRBV10-3 to TRBJ2-5, with TRBD1 matching 10 bases. Germline lookup yields CDR1 ENHRY and CDR2 SYGVKD. Trimming took 2 bases from V and 4 from J; bases not matched to a gene: 1. CDR3 length: 14 residues. CDR3 loop: CAISEDRGLETQYF. In nucleotides, the CDR3 is TGTGCCATCAGTGAGGACAGGGGGCTAGAGACCCAGTACTTC.

The CDR3: CASSLMASEAFF. The CDR3 DNA follows: TGTGCCAGCAGTTTAATGGCCAGTGAAGCTTTCTTT. The chain couples TRBV28 to TRBJ1-1; D unresolved. Germline V gene sequence: CDR1 MDHEN, CDR2 SYDVKM. The CDR3 sequence is 12 residues long. Trimming cost V 2 bases and J 7 bases, with 8 bases left between them.

The V call is TRBV13, the J call TRBJ2-7; 8 bases align to TRBD2. With V trimmed by 2 bases and J by 7 bases, 13 bases remained unmatched. This CDR3 is built from 16 residues. The germline CDR1 and CDR2 sequences are PRHDT and FYEKMQ (reference sequence). This CDR3 is CASSLLSLGLAGEQYF. The CDR3 nucleotides are TGTGCCAGCAGCTTATTATCCCTTGGGCTAGCGGGTGAGCAGTACTTC.

The chain uses TRBV3-1 (or the pseudogene TRBV3-2) and TRBJ2-3, with TRBD2 matching 15 bases. CDR1 is LGHDT and CDR2 is YNNKEL in the germline V gene (reference sequence). J was trimmed by 3 bases and V by 3 bases; bases with no gene match: 16. This CDR3 is 21 amino acids long. CDR3 sequence reads: CASSQEGLAGGRGRETDTQYF. The CDR3 region has the DNA TGTGCCAGCAGCCAGGAGGGACTAGCGGGGGGCCGGGGTCGAGAAACAGATACGCAGTATTTT.

This clone was recorded a few times. The chain couples TRBV7-8 to TRBJ1-3; possible D gene TRBD1, 5 bases. The CDR3 runs to 14 residues. CDR1 SGHVS and CDR2 FQNEAQ come from the germline V gene. The V end was cut by 6 bases, the J end by 5 bases, with 14 bases between. The CDR3 DNA is TGTGCCAGCAGAGAGAGTACAGGCAGAAACACCATATATTTT. The encoded protein is CASRESTGRNTIYF.